The source of this TCR beta chain is a study of OX40 agonist ivuxolimab in advanced cancers. Study summary: Cohort: around 86% men, mean age about 60, aged roughly 23 to 79. Patients achieving partial responses numbered three: one hepatocellular carcinoma case and two cutaneous melanoma cases.

Repertoires were generated with immunoSEQ multiplex PCR, while TCRdb's copy carries only in-frame clones and drops some. The repertoire has 85,000 to 95,000 clones, 89% of them found once; the top ten carry around 0.34%. V lost 3 bases and J lost 0, with 12 bases in between. Germline loops: CDR1 SGHRS, CDR2 YFSETQ. The CDR3 has 15 residues. In the case of this clone: Antigen specificity is unknown.

Study-wide findings and caveats: Expanded clones were, on average, more numerous among CD8+ T cells than CD4+.

Autoimmune disease history or systemic immunosuppression excluded patients. The receptor was isolated from an adult with an advanced solid tumor such as melanoma, head and neck, liver or kidney cancer. The genes are TRBV5-1 and TRBJ2-5, with a weak D call TRBD2 (6 bases). The sample here was CD4+ or CD8+ T cells sorted from blood, taken in a trial of the OX40 agonist ivuxolimab. In DNA form, the CDR3 reads TGCGCCAGCAGCTCGCAGGGACTGTACCAAGAGACCCAGTACTTC. Its protein product is CASSSQGLYQETQYF.